These T cell receptor beta chains were read from a single sample in a study of regulatory T cells in long-lasting Graves disease. One entry per CDR3 protein, called by TCRdb with MiXCR from the multiplex PCR reads. The sample consists of roughly 560,000 distinct CDR3 sequences, around 12% of them appearing once. These data also featured in a second study, about T cells in Graves' hyperthyroidism and ophthalmopathy.

This specimen was peripheral blood mononuclear cells (PBMCs), taken at new diagnosis, from a patient treated with antithyroid drugs. These receptors came from a woman aged 25 to 39 with Graves disease. CDR3s leave out the opening cysteine and the closing phenylalanine or tryptophan. The D gene is left open where the match is weak.

D gene: TRBD1; V gene: TRBV2; J gene: TRBJ2-2; CDR3 protein: ASARQGRPNTGELF
D gene: NA; V gene: TRBV24-1; J gene: TRBJ2-1; CDR3 protein: ATSDLGGGSGNEQF
D gene: TRBD1; V gene: TRBV9; J gene: TRBJ1-2; CDR3 protein: ASSVGGQGLRYGYT
D gene: TRBD2; V gene: TRBV3-1; J gene: TRBJ2-7; CDR3 protein: ASSQGLAGGLYEQY
D gene: NA; V gene: TRBV7-2; J gene: TRBJ1-2; CDR3 protein: ASSSYTGYGYT
D gene: NA; V gene: TRBV28; J gene: TRBJ1-3; CDR3 protein: ASSFAPTGSGATIY
D gene: NA; V gene: TRBV11-2; J gene: TRBJ2-7; CDR3 protein: ASSPGTYEQY
D gene: NA; V gene: TRBV3-1; J gene: TRBJ1-1; CDR3 protein: ASSLQGYEAF
D gene: TRBD1; V gene: TRBV9; J gene: NA; CDR3 protein: ASSEMTGGADTQY
D gene: NA; V gene: TRBV19; J gene: TRBJ2-7; CDR3 protein: ASSRSRGTSYEQY
D gene: NA; V gene: TRBV7-2; J gene: TRBJ2-2; CDR3 protein: ASSLGLPIMELF
D gene: TRBD1; V gene: TRBV2; J gene: TRBJ1-1; CDR3 protein: AGKTGTNTEAF
D gene: NA; V gene: TRBV7-2; J gene: TRBJ2-5; CDR3 protein: ASSSEIGTQY
D gene: NA; V gene: TRBV5-6; J gene: TRBJ2-5; CDR3 protein: ASSLSGTQY
D gene: TRBD1; V gene: TRBV27; J gene: TRBJ1-4; CDR3 protein: ASSSLQGAWSNEKLF
D gene: TRBD1; V gene: TRBV6-1; J gene: TRBJ1-5; CDR3 protein: ASTLDRAGQPQH
D gene: TRBD2; V gene: TRBV2; J gene: TRBJ2-1; CDR3 protein: ASSTTGGLYNEQF
D gene: NA; V gene: TRBV18; J gene: TRBJ2-1; CDR3 protein: ASSPGAGNSYNEQF
D gene: TRBD1; V gene: TRBV6-5; J gene: TRBJ2-2; CDR3 protein: ASSSRQGEASPGELF
D gene: TRBD1; V gene: TRBV2; J gene: TRBJ1-1; CDR3 protein: ASPRTGGGLTEAF
D gene: TRBD1; V gene: TRBV10-1; J gene: TRBJ2-2; CDR3 protein: ASSGGTGGGGELF
D gene: NA; V gene: TRBV20-1; J gene: TRBJ1-5; CDR3 protein: SARDRRDSNQPQH
D gene: NA; V gene: TRBV27; J gene: TRBJ1-1; CDR3 protein: ASSIYRDTEAF
D gene: NA; V gene: TRBV5-4; J gene: TRBJ1-1; CDR3 protein: ASSLAQSSIAEGAF
D gene: TRBD1; V gene: TRBV19; J gene: TRBJ2-7; CDR3 protein: ASSIGHRGSYEQY
D gene: NA; V gene: TRBV18; J gene: TRBJ1-4; CDR3 protein: ASSPRGAKAATNEKLF
D gene: TRBD1; V gene: TRBV20-1; J gene: TRBJ2-7; CDR3 protein: SAPQGSLYEQY
D gene: NA; V gene: TRBV11-2; J gene: TRBJ2-4; CDR3 protein: ASSLDRSTLAKNIQY
D gene: NA; V gene: TRBV12-3/TRBV12-4; J gene: TRBJ2-2; CDR3 protein: ASTEVGRGLRFNTGELF
D gene: NA; V gene: TRBV11-3; J gene: TRBJ2-3; CDR3 protein: ASSSRPTTDTQY
D gene: NA; V gene: TRBV6-2/TRBV6-3; J gene: TRBJ1-6; CDR3 protein: ASSTGIGATSPLH
D gene: NA; V gene: TRBV5-1; J gene: TRBJ1-3; CDR3 protein: ASSSSSGNTIY
D gene: NA; V gene: TRBV2; J gene: TRBJ2-3; CDR3 protein: ASSDRVDTQY
D gene: TRBD2; V gene: TRBV18; J gene: TRBJ2-3; CDR3 protein: ASSPNGGSEQY
D gene: NA; V gene: TRBV7-2; J gene: TRBJ2-5; CDR3 protein: ASTPGFETQY
D gene: NA; V gene: TRBV20-1; J gene: TRBJ2-1; CDR3 protein: SARDRLVYNEQF
D gene: TRBD1; V gene: TRBV20-1; J gene: TRBJ1-2; CDR3 protein: SAQQGVGYGYT
D gene: NA; V gene: TRBV7-2; J gene: TRBJ2-7; CDR3 protein: ASSLTGYEQY
D gene: TRBD1; V gene: TRBV12-3/TRBV12-4; J gene: TRBJ2-3; CDR3 protein: ASSPPRQGWTDTQY
D gene: TRBD2; V gene: TRBV27; J gene: TRBJ2-5; CDR3 protein: ASSFWPLAGDQTQY
D gene: NA; V gene: TRBV20-1; J gene: TRBJ1-1; CDR3 protein: SASNTGNTEAF
D gene: TRBD2; V gene: TRBV19; J gene: NA; CDR3 protein: AVAGEPFGETQY
D gene: NA; V gene: TRBV6-2/TRBV6-3; J gene: TRBJ2-1; CDR3 protein: ASSYALTGEQF
D gene: TRBD2; V gene: TRBV20-1; J gene: TRBJ2-5; CDR3 protein: SARVSAGGETQY
D gene: TRBD1; V gene: TRBV28; J gene: TRBJ1-5; CDR3 protein: ASSSGTGLPWARVRSNQPQH
D gene: NA; V gene: TRBV7-9; J gene: TRBJ1-6; CDR3 protein: ASSSYGQYNSPLH
D gene: NA; V gene: TRBV27; J gene: TRBJ2-2; CDR3 protein: ASSLSAVFGELF
D gene: NA; V gene: TRBV6-1; J gene: TRBJ2-7; CDR3 protein: ASRSQGPYEQY
D gene: NA; V gene: TRBV12-3/TRBV12-4; J gene: TRBJ1-1; CDR3 protein: ASSFFGGEAF
D gene: TRBD2; V gene: TRBV5-5; J gene: TRBJ2-1; CDR3 protein: ASSSRTSGSSYNEQF
D gene: NA; V gene: TRBV6-2/TRBV6-3; J gene: TRBJ2-1; CDR3 protein: ASRIDRSSYNEQF
D gene: NA; V gene: TRBV5-1; J gene: TRBJ2-7; CDR3 protein: ASSLYRTSSEQY
D gene: NA; V gene: TRBV29-1; J gene: TRBJ2-1; CDR3 protein: SVDGLGGLSSYNEQF
D gene: NA; V gene: TRBV10-3; J gene: TRBJ1-2; CDR3 protein: ASRWVRSVPNYGYT
D gene: NA; V gene: TRBV2; J gene: TRBJ2-2; CDR3 protein: ASSEALGGSGELF
D gene: NA; V gene: TRBV6-1; J gene: TRBJ2-1; CDR3 protein: ASSLWPSYNEQF